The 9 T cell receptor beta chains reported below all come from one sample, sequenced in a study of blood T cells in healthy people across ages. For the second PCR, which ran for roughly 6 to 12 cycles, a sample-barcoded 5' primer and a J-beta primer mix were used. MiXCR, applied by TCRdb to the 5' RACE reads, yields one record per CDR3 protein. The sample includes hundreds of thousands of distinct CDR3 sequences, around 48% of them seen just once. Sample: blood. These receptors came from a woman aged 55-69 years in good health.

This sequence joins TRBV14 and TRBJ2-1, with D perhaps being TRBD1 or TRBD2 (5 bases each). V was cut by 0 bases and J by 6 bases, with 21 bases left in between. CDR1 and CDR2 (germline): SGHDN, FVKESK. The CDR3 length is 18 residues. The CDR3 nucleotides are TGTGCCAGCAGCCAAGATAGCCCCGGGACGAAGCCGGGCAATGAGCAGTTCTTC. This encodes CASSQDSPGTKPGNEQFF.

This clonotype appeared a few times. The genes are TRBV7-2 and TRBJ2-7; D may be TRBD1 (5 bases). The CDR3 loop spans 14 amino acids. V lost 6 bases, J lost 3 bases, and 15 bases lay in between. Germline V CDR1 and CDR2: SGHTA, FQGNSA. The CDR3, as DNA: TGTGCCAGCAGTTTTCCCGGACACATCTACGAGCAGTACTTC. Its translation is CASSFPGHIYEQYF.

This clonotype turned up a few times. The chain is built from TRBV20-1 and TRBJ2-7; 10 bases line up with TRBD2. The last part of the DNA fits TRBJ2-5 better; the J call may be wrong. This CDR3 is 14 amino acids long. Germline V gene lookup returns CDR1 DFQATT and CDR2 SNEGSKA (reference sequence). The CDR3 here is CSPKREGRQETQYF. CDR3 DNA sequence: TGCAGTCCTAAGCGGGAGGGTCGCCAAGAGACCCAGTACTTC.

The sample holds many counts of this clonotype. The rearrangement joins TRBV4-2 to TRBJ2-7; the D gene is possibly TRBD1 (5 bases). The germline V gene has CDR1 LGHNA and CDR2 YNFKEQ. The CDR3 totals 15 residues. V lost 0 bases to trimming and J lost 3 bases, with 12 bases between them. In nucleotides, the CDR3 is TGTGCCAGCAGCCAAGATGGGGCAGTTGACTACGAGCAGTACTTC. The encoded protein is CASSQDGAVDYEQYF.

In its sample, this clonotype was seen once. CDR3 in amino acids: CASSLVTSVSADTQYF. The CDR3 bases are TGCGCCAGCAGCTTGGTTACCAGCGTCTCCGCAGATACGCAGTATTTT. The gene calls are TRBV5-1 and TRBJ2-3, with D uncertain. Germline CDR1 and CDR2: SGHRS and YFSETQ. Trimming removed 0 bases at V and 4 bases at J, with 15 bases between. This CDR3 comprises 16 residues.

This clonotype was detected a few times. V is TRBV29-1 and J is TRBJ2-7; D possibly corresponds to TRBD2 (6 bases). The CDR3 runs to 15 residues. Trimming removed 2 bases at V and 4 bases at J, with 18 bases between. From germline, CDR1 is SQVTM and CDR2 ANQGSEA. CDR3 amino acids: CSVELGRPGLYEQYF. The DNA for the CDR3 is TGCAGCGTTGAATTGGGTCGGCCGGGACTTTACGAGCAGTACTTC.

The CDR3 here is CSALGTSGRASDTQYF. CDR3 nucleotide sequence: TGCAGTGCCCTCGGGACTAGCGGGAGGGCCTCAGATACGCAGTATTTT. J is TRBJ2-3 and V is TRBV20-1, with 16 nucleotides matching TRBD2. The CDR3 spans 16 residues. CDR1 DFQATT and CDR2 SNEGSKA come from the germline V gene (reference sequence). V was pared by 6 bases and J by 4 bases, with 7 bases of the junction left unmatched.

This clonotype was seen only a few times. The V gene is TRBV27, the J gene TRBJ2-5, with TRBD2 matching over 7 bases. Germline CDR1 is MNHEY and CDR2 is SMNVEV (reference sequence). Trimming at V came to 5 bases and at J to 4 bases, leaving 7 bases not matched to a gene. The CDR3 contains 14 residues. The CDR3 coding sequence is TGTGCCAGCAGTCGGGCTAGCGGCCGAGAGACCCAGTACTTC. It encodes CASSRASGRETQYF.

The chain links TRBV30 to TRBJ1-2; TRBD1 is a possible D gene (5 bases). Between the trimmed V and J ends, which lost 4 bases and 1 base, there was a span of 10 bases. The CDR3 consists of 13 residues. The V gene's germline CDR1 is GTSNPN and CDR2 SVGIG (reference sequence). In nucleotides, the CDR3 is TGTGCCTGGAACCCGGGGGATAACTATGGCTACACCTTC. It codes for CAWNPGDNYGYTF.